A few counts support the clone carrying this T cell receptor (beta chain). The antigen remains unidentified. Germline CDR1 and CDR2: MNHNY and SVGAGI (reference sequence). The CDR3 runs to 15 residues. With V trimmed by 5 bases and J by 3 bases, 6 bases remained unmatched. This sample stems from a study of T cell responses to AZD1222 COVID-19 vaccine. Study results and caveats: Reports say nearly half of spike-specific TCRs go after unmutated variant regions. Females made up more of the donors, who were largely white British, and clonal diversity may have come out too low. Once two AZD1222 doses were given, Spike-specific TCR breadth and depth went up. Only after the peak T cell response were repertoires sampled.

Method: immunoSEQ multiplex PCR; TCRdb's copy keeps in-frame clones and lacks some. The data hold 120,000 to 150,000 clones, with around 91% observed a single time. The receptor's source is an adult in good health. The J gene is TRBJ2-2, the V gene TRBV6-6, with TRBD2 matching over 7 bases. The sequencing here drew on peripheral blood, taken on day 0 of AZD1222 vaccination. The CDR3 loop is CASSRRDYYTGELFF. CDR3 DNA sequence: TGTGCCAGCAGTCGCCGGGACTACTACACCGGGGAGCTGTTTTTT.